The present T cell receptor beta chain was sequenced within a study of blood T cell repertoires in COVID-19. Across the whole study: Spain, Italy and the United States supplied samples that represented acute and convalescent COVID-19.

In germline, CDR1 is MNHEY, CDR2 SMNVEV (reference sequence). This CDR3 contains 16 residues. Trimming pared 0 bases from V and 5 bases from J, leaving 14 bases between. Original handling: Researchers report that nucleated cell counts were estimated from reference gene primer amplification. Assay: immunoSEQ multiplex PCR; the TCRdb copy retains only in-frame clones and omits some. V, J and clone size reflect that table, while D and trimming were determined from the DNA. Of about 440,000 clones listed, roughly 85% are singletons. Enrolled through a virtual design, the participants were between about 18 and 100 years of age and came from about two dozen US areas. Cohorts were determined from participant-reported clinical history.

The receptor comes from a woman aged 18-35 years with acute COVID-19. The V call is TRBV27, the J call TRBJ2-1; a weak D match, TRBD1 (5 bases). Sequencing was done on a sample of PBMCs or T cells enriched from blood (not recorded which). DNA of the CDR3: TGTGCCAGCAGTTTATCCCCGATGGTGGGGCACAATGAGCAGTTCTTC. Amino acid sequence: CASSLSPMVGHNEQFF.